Listed below are T cell receptor beta chains from one sample, sequenced in a study of shared clonotypes between healthy human individuals. Generated by immunoSEQ multiplex PCR, the TCRdb table keeps only in-frame clones and is missing some. Of some 530,000 clones in the sample, approximately 84% were seen once. Sequences were obtained from PBMCs. These receptors all come from a middle-aged woman in good health. Some clones in this sample may be carry-over from other donors' samples. The CDR3 runs from the conserved cysteine through the conserved F or W. The D gene is left open where the match is weak. Clone size appears in some rows only: once, few, many, or a class for an expanded clone.

>TRBJ2-7|NA|TRBV5-1|NA
CASSQRRGGEQYF
TGCGCCAGCAGTCAAAGGAGGGGGGGCGAGCAGTACTTC
>TRBJ2-1|TRBD2|TRBV28|NA
CASSPIAGGRVNEQFF
TGTGCCAGCAGTCCCATAGCGGGAGGAAGGGTCAATGAGCAGTTCTTC
>TRBJ2-3|NA|TRBV28|few
CASIAGTDTQYF
TGTGCCAGCATAGCGGGCACAGATACGCAGTATTTT
>TRBJ2-4|TRBD2|TRBV7-1|NA
CASSFPRENLSTPKNIQYF
TGTGCCAGCAGTTTCCCGCGGGAGAACCTTAGTACCCCCAAAAACATTCAGTACTTC
>TRBJ2-1|NA|TRBV9|few
CASSVRDNEQFF
TGTGCCAGCAGCGTAAGGGACAATGAGCAGTTCTTC
>TRBJ2-3|NA|TRBV30|NA
CAWTLGGQIVSTDTQYF
TGTGCCTGGACCCTCGGGGGTCAGATAGTAAGCACAGATACGCAGTATTTT
>TRBJ2-7|NA|TRBV6-5|NA
CASSPRQLSYEQYF
TGTGCCAGCAGTCCTCGACAGCTTTCCTACGAGCAGTACTTC
>TRBJ2-3|TRBD1|TRBV6-6|NA
CASSYLPGQGSDTQYF
TGTGCCAGCAGTTACCTTCCGGGACAGGGGTCAGATACGCAGTATTTT
>TRBJ2-5|NA|TRBV30|NA
CAWSVKERGGLAQYF
TGTGCCTGGAGTGTAAAGGAACGCGGAGGGTTAGCCCAGTACTTC
>TRBJ2-1|NA|TRBV7-2|NA
CASSFGGPSVNEQFF
TGTGCCAGCAGCTTTGGAGGGCCGTCGGTAAATGAGCAGTTCTTC
>TRBJ2-5|TRBD2|TRBV27|once
CASSSRLAGETQYF
TGTGCCAGCAGTTCAAGACTAGCAGGAGAGACCCAGTACTTC
>TRBJ2-1|TRBD2|TRBV10-2|NA
CASSEGTGGRGHNEQFF
TGCGCCAGCAGTGAGGGGACGGGGGGAAGGGGCCACAATGAGCAGTTCTTC
>TRBJ1-1|NA|TRBV5-1|NA
CASIISPGVDTEAFF
TGCGCCAGCATCATTTCTCCAGGGGTGGACACTGAAGCTTTCTTT
>TRBJ2-3|TRBD2|TRBV4-2|NA
CASSQASSGGTDTQYF
TGTGCCAGCAGCCAAGCTTCTAGCGGGGGCACAGATACGCAGTATTTT
>TRBJ2-4|TRBD2|TRBV2|many
CAGTSRRDIQYF
TGTGCCGGGACTAGCCGGAGGGACATTCAGTACTTC
>TRBJ2-7|NA|TRBV6-5|NA
CASSYSEDYEQYF
TGTGCCAGCAGTTATTCCGAGGATTACGAGCAGTACTTC
>TRBJ1-2|NA|TRBV15|NA
CATSRGTVGYTF
TGTGCCACCAGCAGAGGGACAGTTGGCTACACCTTC
>TRBJ2-2|NA|TRBV18|NA
CASSPGLSTGELFF
TGTGCCAGCTCACCAGGGCTAAGCACCGGGGAGCTGTTTTTT
>TRBJ1-1|TRBD1|TRBV9|NA
CASSPRTGTLNTEAFF
TGTGCCAGCAGCCCTCGGACAGGGACCCTGAACACTGAAGCTTTCTTT
>TRBJ2-1|NA|TRBV5-1|NA
CASRQTSNEQFF
TGCGCCAGCAGGCAGACTAGTAATGAGCAGTTCTTC
>TRBJ1-2|NA|TRBV7-9|NA
CASSRGAAFGGYTF
TGTGCCAGCAGCCGAGGGGCAGCCTTTGGTGGCTACACCTTC
>TRBJ2-5|TRBD2|TRBV10-1|many
CASSGREYSEQYF
TGCGCCAGCAGTGGGCGGGAGTACTCTGAGCAGTACTTC
>TRBJ2-5|NA|TRBV5-6|once
CASSSFTATRWEQYF
TGTGCCAGCAGCTCATTCACAGCTACCCGATGGGAGCAGTACTTC
>TRBJ2-3|TRBD1|TRBV29-1|NA
CSVGWDSWDTQYF
TGCAGCGTAGGTTGGGACAGTTGGGATACGCAGTATTTT
>TRBJ2-5|TRBD1|TRBV7-3|NA
CASSPNRGGETQYF
TGTGCCAGCAGCCCAAACAGGGGTGGGGAGACCCAGTACTTC
>TRBJ1-1|TRBD1|TRBV18|NA
CASSPQTGADTEAFF
TGTGCCAGCTCACCACAGACAGGGGCTGACACTGAAGCTTTCTTT
>TRBJ1-4|NA|TRBV28|NA
CASNDGPNEKLFF
TGTGCCAGCAACGACGGACCTAATGAAAAACTGTTTTTT
>TRBJ2-7|TRBD2|TRBV5-4|few
CASSLKTSGSSYEQYF
TGTGCCAGCAGCCTGAAGACTAGCGGGAGCTCCTACGAGCAGTACTTC
>TRBJ2-7|NA|TRBV18|many
CASSPETGSYEQYF
TGTGCCAGCTCACCAGAGACGGGCTCCTACGAGCAGTACTTC
>TRBJ1-5|NA|TRBV19|NA
CASSWGRNLGYSNQPQHF
TGTGCCAGTAGTTGGGGACGTAACCTAGGGTATAGCAATCAGCCCCAGCATTTT
>TRBJ2-5|TRBD2|TRBV30|few
CAWKEGLAGGPGETQYF
TGTGCCTGGAAGGAGGGACTAGCGGGAGGGCCTGGGGAGACCCAGTACTTC
>TRBJ1-3|NA|TRBV30|NA
CAWSVSEANTIYF
TGTGCCTGGAGTGTATCGGAGGCGAACACCATATATTTT
>TRBJ2-5|NA|TRBV5-1|NA
CASRAGPQETQYF
TGCGCCAGCAGGGCGGGACCCCAAGAGACCCAGTACTTC
>TRBJ2-2|NA|TRBV7-3|NA
CASSSLDSRNTGELFF
TGTGCCAGCAGCTCGCTGGACAGCAGGAACACCGGGGAGCTGTTTTTT
>TRBJ2-1|TRBD2|TRBV28|once
CASSPASGSSYNEQFF
TGTGCCAGCAGTCCGGCTAGCGGGAGCTCCTACAATGAGCAGTTCTTC
>TRBJ2-7|TRBD2|TRBV27|NA
CASSLRGLAGLSYEQYF
TGTGCCAGCAGTTTACGGGGACTAGCGGGCCTCTCCTACGAGCAGTACTTC
>TRBJ2-2|NA|TRBV19|many
CASSNHGELFF
TGTGCCAGTAGTAACCACGGGGAGCTGTTTTTT
>TRBJ2-7|NA|TRBV21-1|NA
CASSNAHHGIYYEQYF
TGTGCCAGCAGCAATGCCCACCACGGGATTTACTACGAGCAGTACTTC